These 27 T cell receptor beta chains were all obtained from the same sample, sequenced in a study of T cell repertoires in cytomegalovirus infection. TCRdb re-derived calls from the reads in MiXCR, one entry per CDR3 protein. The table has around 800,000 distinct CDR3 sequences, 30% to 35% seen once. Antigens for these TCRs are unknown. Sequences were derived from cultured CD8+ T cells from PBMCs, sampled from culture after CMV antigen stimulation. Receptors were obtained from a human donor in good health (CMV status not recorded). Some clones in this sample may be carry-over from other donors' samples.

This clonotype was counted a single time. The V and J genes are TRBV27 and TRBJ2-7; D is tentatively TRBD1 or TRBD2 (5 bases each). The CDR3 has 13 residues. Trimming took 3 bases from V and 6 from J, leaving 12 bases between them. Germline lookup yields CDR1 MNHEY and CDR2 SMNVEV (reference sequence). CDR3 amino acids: CASSFGGGGEQYF. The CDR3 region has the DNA TGTGCCAGCAGTTTTGGGGGTGGGGGCGAGCAGTACTTC.

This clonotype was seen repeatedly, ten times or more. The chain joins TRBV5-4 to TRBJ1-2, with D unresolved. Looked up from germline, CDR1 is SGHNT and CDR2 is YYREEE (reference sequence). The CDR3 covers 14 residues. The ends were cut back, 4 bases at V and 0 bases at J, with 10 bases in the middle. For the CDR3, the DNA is TGTGCCAGCAGCCCCAGGACCGCTAACTATGGCTACACCTTC. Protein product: CASSPRTANYGYTF. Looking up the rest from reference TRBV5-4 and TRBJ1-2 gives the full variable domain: ETGVTQSPTHLIKTRGQQVTLRCSSQSGHNTVSWYQQALGQGPQFIFQYYREEENGRGNFPPRFSGLQFPNYSSELNVNALELDDSALYLCASSPRTANYGYTFGSGTRLTVV.

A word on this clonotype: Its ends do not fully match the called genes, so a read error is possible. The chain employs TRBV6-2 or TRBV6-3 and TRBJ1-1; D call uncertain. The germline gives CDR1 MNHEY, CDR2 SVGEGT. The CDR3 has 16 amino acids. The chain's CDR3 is CASSTGWLTKNTEASF. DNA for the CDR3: TGTGCCAGCAGTACCGGATGGCTAACCAAGAACACTGAAGCTTCCTTT.

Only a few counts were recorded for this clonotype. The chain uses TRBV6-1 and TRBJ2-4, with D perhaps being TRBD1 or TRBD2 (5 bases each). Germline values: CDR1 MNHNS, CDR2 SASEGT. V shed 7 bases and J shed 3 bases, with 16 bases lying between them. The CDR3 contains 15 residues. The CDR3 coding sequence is TGTGCCAGCACCGGGACGGCGTCAGTCAAAAACATTCAGTACTTC. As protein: CASTGTASVKNIQYF.

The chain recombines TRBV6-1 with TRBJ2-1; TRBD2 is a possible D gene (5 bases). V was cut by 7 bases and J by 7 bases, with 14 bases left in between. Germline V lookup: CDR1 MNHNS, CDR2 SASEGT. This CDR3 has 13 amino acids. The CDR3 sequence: CASILEGGNEQFF. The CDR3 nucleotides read TGTGCCAGCATCCTAGAGGGCGGAAATGAGCAGTTCTTC.

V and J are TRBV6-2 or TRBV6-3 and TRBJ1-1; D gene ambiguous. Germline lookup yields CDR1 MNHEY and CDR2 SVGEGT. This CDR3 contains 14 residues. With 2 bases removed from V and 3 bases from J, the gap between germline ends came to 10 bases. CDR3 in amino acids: CASSYLTFYTEAFF. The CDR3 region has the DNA TGTGCCAGCAGTTACCTAACCTTTTACACTGAAGCTTTCTTT.

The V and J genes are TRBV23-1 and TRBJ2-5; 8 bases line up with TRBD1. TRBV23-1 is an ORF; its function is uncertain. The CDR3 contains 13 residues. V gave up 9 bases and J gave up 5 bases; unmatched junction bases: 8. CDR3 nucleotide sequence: TGCGCCAGGAGGACAGGGTCAAAGGAGACCCAGTACTTC. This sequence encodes CARRTGSKETQYF.

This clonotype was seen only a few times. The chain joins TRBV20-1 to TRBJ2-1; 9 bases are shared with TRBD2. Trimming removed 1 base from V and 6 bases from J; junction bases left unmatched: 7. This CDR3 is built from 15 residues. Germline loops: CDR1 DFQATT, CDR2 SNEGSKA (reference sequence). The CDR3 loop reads CSARVSGGPFNEQFF. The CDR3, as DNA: TGCAGTGCTAGAGTCAGCGGGGGGCCCTTCAATGAGCAGTTCTTC.

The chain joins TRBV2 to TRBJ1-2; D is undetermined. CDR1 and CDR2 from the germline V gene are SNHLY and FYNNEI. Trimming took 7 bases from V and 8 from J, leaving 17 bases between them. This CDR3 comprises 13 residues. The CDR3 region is CASNEPLVGGYTF. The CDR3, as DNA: TGTGCCAGCAACGAACCTTTAGTGGGGGGCTACACCTTC.

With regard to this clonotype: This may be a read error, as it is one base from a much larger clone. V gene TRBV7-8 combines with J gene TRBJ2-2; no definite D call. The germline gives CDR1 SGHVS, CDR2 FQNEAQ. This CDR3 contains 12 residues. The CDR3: CDSSSATGELFF. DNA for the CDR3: TGTGACAGCAGTTCGGCGACCGGGGAGCTGTTTTTT.

The CDR3 sequence: CAISESEVRDRVNSPLHF. In DNA, the CDR3 is TGTGCCATCAGTGAGTCGGAGGTTCGGGACAGGGTCAATTCACCCCTCCACTTT. This sequence joins TRBV10-3 and TRBJ1-6, with 9 nucleotides matching TRBD1. Germline CDR1 reads ENHRY; CDR2 reads SYGVKD. The CDR3 runs to 18 residues. J was trimmed by 7 bases and V by 0 bases; bases with no gene match: 10.

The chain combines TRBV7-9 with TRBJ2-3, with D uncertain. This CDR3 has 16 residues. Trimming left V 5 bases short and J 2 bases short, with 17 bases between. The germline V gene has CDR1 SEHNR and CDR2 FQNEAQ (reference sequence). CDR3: CASSPWEGPHTDTQYF. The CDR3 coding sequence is TGTGCCAGCAGCCCATGGGAAGGACCCCACACAGATACGCAGTATTTT. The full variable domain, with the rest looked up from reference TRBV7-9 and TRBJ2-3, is DTGVSQNPRHKITKRGQNVTFRCDPISEHNRLYWYRQTLGQGPEFLTYFQNEAQLEKSRLLSDRFSAERPKGSFSTLEIQRTEQGDSAMYLCASSPWEGPHTDTQYFGPGTRLTVL.

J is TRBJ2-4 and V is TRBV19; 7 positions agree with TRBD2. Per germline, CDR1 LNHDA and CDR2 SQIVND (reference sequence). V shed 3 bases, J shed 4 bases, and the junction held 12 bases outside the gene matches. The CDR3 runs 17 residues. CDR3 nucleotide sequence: TGTGCCAGTAGTATTGTAGGGGAGGGTTCGCCAAAAAACATTCAGTACTTC. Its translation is CASSIVGEGSPKNIQYF.

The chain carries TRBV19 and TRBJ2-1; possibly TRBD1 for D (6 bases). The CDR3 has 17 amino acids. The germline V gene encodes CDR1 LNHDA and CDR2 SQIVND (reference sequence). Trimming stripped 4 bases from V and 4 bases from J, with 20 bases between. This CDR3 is CASSTALRDKIYNEQFF. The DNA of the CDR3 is TGTGCCAGTAGTACAGCCCTCCGGGACAAAATATACAATGAGCAGTTCTTC.

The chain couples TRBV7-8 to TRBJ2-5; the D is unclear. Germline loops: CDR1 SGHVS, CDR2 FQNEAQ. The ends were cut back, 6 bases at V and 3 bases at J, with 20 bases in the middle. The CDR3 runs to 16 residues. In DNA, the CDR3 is TGTGCCAGCAGGATAACCGTGTCAATACCTAAAGAGACCCAGTACTTC. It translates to CASRITVSIPKETQYF.

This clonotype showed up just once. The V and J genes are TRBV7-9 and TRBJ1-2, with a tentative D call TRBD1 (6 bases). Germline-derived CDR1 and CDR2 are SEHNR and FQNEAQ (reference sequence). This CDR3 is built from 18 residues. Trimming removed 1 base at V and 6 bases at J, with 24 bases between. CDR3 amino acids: CASSLGLALGHPQNGYTF. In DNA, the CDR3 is TGTGCCAGCAGCTTAGGGCTCGCCCTGGGACATCCCCAGAATGGCTACACCTTC.

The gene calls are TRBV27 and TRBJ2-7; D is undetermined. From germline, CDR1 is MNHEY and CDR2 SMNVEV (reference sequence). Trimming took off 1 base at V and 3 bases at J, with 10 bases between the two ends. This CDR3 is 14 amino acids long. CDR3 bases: TGTGCCAGCAGTTTATTTTCGGATTTCTACGAGCAGTACTTC. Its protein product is CASSLFSDFYEQYF.

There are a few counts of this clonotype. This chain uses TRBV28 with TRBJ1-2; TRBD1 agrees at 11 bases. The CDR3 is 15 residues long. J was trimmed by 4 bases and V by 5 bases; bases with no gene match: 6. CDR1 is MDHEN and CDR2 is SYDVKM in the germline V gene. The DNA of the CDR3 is TGTGCCAGCAGTCCGAGGACAGGGGGCAGCTATGGCTACACCTTC. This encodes CASSPRTGGSYGYTF.

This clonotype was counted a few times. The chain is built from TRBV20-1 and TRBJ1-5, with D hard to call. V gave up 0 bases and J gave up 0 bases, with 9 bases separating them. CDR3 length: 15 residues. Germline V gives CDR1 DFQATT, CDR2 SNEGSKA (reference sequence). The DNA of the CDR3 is TGCAGTGCTAGAGAACAGTTTTATAGCAATCAGCCCCAGCATTTT. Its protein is CSAREQFYSNQPQHF.

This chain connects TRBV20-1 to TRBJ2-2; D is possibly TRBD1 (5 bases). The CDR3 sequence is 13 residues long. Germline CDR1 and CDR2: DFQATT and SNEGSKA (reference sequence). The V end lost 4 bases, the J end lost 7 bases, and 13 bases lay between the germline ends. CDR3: CSATDRVYGELFF. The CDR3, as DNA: TGCAGTGCTACCGACAGAGTGTACGGGGAGCTGTTTTTT.

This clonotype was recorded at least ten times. CDR3 sequence reads: CASSLPADRSSYEQYF. As DNA, the CDR3 is TGTGCCAGCAGCTTACCTGCAGACAGGAGCTCCTACGAGCAGTACTTC. The V call is TRBV7-8, the J call TRBJ2-7, with D possibly matching TRBD1 (6 bases). The V and J ends lost 2 bases and 0 bases respectively, with 14 bases between them. The germline V gene encodes CDR1 SGHVS and CDR2 FQNEAQ. CDR3 length: 16 amino acids. Supplemented by reference TRBV7-8 and TRBJ2-7, the full variable domain reads GAGVSQSPRYKVAKRGQDVALRCDPISGHVSLFWYQQALGQGPEFLTYFQNEAQLDKSGLPSDRFFAERPEGSVSTLKIQRTQQEDSAVYLCASSLPADRSSYEQYFGPGTRLTVT.

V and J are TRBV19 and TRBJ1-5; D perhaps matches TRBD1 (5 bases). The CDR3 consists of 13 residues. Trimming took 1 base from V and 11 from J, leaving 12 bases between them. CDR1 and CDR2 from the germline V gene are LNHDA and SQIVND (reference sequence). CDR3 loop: CASSIGGVTAQHF. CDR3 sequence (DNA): TGTGCCAGTAGTATAGGGGGGGTAACAGCCCAGCATTTT.

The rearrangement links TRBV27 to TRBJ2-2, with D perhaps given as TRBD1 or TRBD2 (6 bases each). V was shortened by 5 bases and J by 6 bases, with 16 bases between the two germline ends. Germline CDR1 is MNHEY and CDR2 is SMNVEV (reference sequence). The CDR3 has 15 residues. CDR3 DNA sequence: TGTGCCAGCAGTCCGAGGCACAGGGAGGCCGGGGAGCTGTTTTTT. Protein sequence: CASSPRHREAGELFF.

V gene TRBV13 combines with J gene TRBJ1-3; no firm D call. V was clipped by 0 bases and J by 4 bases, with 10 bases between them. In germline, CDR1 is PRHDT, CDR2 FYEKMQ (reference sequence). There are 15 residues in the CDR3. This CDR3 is CASSLGELRGNTIYF. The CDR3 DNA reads TGTGCCAGCAGCTTAGGGGAATTAAGGGGAAACACCATATATTTT. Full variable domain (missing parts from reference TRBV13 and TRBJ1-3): AAGVIQSPRHLIKEKRETATLKCYPIPRHDTVYWYQQGPGQDPQFLISFYEKMQSDKGSIPDRFSAQQFSDYHSELNMSSLELGDSALYFCASSLGELRGNTIYFGEGSWLTVV.

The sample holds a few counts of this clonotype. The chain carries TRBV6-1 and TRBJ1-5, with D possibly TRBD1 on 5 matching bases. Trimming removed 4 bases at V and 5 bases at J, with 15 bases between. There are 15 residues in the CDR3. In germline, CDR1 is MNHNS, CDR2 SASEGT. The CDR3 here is CASSVARGLDQPQHF. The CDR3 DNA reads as TGTGCCAGCAGTGTCGCGCGGGGCCTAGATCAGCCCCAGCATTTT.

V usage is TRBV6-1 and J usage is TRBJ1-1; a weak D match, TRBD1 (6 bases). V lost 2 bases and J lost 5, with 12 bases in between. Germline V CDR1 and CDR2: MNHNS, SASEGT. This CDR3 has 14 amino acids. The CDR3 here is CASSESRGRTEAFF. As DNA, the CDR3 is TGTGCCAGCAGTGAAAGTAGGGGGAGGACTGAAGCTTTCTTT.

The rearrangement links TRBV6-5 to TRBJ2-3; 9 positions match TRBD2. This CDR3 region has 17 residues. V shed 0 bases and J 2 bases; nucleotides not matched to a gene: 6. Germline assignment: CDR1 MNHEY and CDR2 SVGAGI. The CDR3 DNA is TGTGCCAGCAGTTACTCGTTAGCGGGGGTGTACACAGATACGCAGTATTTT. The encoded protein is CASSYSLAGVYTDTQYF.